This T cell receptor (beta chain) comes out of a study of graft-versus-host responses after intestinal transplantation. Study-level background: Induction using anti-thymocyte globulin, followed by tacrolimus and steroids for 3 to 4 years, was given to all recipients. Notes on the study in general: After transplant, early declines in HvG clones were associated with peak levels of circulating GvH clones.

Remarks on this clone: Its antigen is as yet unknown.

Assay used: immunoSEQ multiplex PCR; TCRdb lists only in-frame clones, some missing. Among 29,000 or so clones, around nine tenths were seen once, and the ten largest hold under 14%. This sequence originates from a human patient who received an intestinal transplant, so some T cells may come from the graft donor. Sequenced here: PBMCs, sampled around 62 weeks after intestinal transplantation.

CDR3 bases: TGTGCCAGCAGTCTCCAGGGGGGCTCCTACAATGAGCAGTTCTTC. Encoded protein: CASSLQGGSYNEQFF. The gene calls are TRBV28 and TRBJ2-1, with a tentative D call TRBD1 (7 bases). This CDR3 spans 15 amino acids. V was trimmed by 5 bases and J by 0 bases, leaving 11 bases between them. Germline V CDR1 and CDR2: MDHEN, SYDVKM. Full variable domain (remainder filled in from reference TRBV28 and TRBJ2-1): DVKVTQSSRYLVKRTGEKVFLECVQDMDHENMFWYRQDPGLGLRLIYFSYDVKMKEKGDIPEGYSVSREKKERFSLILESASTNQTSMYLCASSLQGGSYNEQFFGPGTRLTVL.